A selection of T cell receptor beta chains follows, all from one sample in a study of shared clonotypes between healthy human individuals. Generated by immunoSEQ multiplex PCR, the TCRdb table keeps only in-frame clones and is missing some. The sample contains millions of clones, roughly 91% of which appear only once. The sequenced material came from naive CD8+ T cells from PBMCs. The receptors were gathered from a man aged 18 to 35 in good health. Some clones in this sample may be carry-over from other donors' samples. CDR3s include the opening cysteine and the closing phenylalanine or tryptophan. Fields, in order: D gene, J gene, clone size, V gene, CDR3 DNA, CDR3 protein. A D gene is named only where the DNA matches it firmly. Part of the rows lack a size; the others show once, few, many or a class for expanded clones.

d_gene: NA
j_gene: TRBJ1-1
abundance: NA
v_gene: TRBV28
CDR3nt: TGTGCCAGCACGAGGGGCACTGAAGCTTTCTTT
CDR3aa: CASTRGTEAFF

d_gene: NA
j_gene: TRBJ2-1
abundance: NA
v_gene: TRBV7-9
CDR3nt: TGTGCCAGCAGCTTTACGGGGTTGAATGAGCAGTTCTTC
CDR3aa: CASSFTGLNEQFF

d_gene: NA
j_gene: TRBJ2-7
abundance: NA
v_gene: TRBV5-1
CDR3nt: TGCGCCAGCAGCGCCCGCGACTTTTACGAGCAGTACTTC
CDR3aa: CASSARDFYEQYF

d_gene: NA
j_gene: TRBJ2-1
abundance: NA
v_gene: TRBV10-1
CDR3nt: TGCGCCAGCAGTGAGTCGAGGAATGAGCAGTTCTTC
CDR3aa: CASSESRNEQFF

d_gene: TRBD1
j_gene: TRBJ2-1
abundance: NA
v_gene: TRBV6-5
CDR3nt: TGTGCCAGCAGTGGCCAGGGGGCCGGCAATGAGCAGTTCTTC
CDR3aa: CASSGQGAGNEQFF

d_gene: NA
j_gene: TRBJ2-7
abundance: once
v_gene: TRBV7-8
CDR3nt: TGTGCCAGCAGCTTAGAAGGGACCGAATCCTACGAGCAGTACTTC
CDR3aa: CASSLEGTESYEQYF

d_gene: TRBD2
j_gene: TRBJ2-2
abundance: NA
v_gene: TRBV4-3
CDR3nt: TGCGCCAGCAGCCCTCGAGGGGGTAGCGGGAGGGCCGGGGAGCTGTTTTTT
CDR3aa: CASSPRGGSGRAGELFF

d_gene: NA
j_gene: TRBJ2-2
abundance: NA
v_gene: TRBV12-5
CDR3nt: TGTGCTAGTGGCCCCAGAGGGGGCGGGGAGCTGTTTTTT
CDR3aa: CASGPRGGGELFF

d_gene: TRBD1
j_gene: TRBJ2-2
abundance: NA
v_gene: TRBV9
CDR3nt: TGTGCCAGCAGCGTAAAGGGGGCGACCGGGGAGCTGTTTTTT
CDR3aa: CASSVKGATGELFF

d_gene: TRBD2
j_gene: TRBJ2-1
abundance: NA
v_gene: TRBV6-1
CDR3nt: TGTGCCAGCAGTGAAATAGCGGGGTACTACAATGAGCAGTTCTTC
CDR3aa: CASSEIAGYYNEQFF

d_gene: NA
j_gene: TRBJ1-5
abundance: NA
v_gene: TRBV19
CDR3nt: TGTGCCAGTAGTTGGGGGGGGATTGGAAATCAGCCCCAGCATTTT
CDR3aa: CASSWGGIGNQPQHF

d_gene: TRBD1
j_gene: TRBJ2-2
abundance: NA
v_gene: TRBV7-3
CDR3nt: TGTGCCAGCAGCTTACACTTGCTGGGGACAGACACCGGGGAGCTGTTTTTT
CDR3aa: CASSLHLLGTDTGELFF

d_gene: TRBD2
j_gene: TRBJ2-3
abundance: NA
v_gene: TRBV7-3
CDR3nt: TGTGCCAGCAGCCTTAGCGGGTTGGTCGCAGATACGCAGTATTTT
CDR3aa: CASSLSGLVADTQYF

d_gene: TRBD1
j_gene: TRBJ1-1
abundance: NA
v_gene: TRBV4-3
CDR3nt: TGCGCCAGCAGCCCGGACAGGGGTGTCACTGAAGCTTTCTTT
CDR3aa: CASSPDRGVTEAFF

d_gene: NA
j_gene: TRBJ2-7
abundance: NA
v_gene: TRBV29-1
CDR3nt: TGCAGCGTGGGGACTCTCGACCCGTCCAAGGGCGAGCAGTACTTC
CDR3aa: CSVGTLDPSKGEQYF

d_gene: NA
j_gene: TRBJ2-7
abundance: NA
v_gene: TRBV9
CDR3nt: TGTGCCAGCAGCGTAGCTAGTCAGTCCTACGAGCAGTACTTC
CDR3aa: CASSVASQSYEQYF

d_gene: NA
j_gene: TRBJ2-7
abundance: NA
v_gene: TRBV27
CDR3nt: TGTGCCAGCAGTATCTCTAGCATGGCCTACGAGCAGTACTTC
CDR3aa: CASSISSMAYEQYF

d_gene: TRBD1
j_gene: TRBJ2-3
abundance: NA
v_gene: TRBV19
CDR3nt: TGTGCCAGTAGTACCCGGGACAGTATTAGGGATACGCAGTATTTT
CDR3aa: CASSTRDSIRDTQYF

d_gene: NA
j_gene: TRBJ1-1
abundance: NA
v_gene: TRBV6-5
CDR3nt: TGTGCCAGCCACGGGGTGAGCACTGAAGCTTTCTTT
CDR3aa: CASHGVSTEAFF

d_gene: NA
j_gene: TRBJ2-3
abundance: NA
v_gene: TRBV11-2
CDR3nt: TGTGCCAGCAGCTCAGAATCCGGGACCTGGGGAGGTATTTTACTAGGTCCGCAGTATTTT
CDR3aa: CASSSESGTWGGILLGPQYF

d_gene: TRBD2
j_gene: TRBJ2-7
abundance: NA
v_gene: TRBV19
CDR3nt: TGTGCCAGTAGTATTAGGCGGGGGGTCTACGAGCAGTACTTC
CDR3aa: CASSIRRGVYEQYF

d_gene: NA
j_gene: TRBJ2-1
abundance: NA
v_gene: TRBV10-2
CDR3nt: TGCGCCAGCAGTGCCCTACACAATGAGCAGTTCTTC
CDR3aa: CASSALHNEQFF

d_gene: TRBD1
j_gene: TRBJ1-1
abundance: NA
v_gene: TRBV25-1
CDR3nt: TGTGCCAGCAGGGACAGGGGTTGGGCCAACACTGAAGCTTTCTTT
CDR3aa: CASRDRGWANTEAFF

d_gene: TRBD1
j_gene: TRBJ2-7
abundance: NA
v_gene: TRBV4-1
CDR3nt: TGCGCCAGCAGCCACACCACCGGACAGGGGTACAACGAGCAGTACTTC
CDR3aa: CASSHTTGQGYNEQYF

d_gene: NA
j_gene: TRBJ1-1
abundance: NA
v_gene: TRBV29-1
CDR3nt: TGCAGCGTGACTGGGCAGGGTTTGGAGGACACTGAAGCTTTCTTT
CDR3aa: CSVTGQGLEDTEAFF